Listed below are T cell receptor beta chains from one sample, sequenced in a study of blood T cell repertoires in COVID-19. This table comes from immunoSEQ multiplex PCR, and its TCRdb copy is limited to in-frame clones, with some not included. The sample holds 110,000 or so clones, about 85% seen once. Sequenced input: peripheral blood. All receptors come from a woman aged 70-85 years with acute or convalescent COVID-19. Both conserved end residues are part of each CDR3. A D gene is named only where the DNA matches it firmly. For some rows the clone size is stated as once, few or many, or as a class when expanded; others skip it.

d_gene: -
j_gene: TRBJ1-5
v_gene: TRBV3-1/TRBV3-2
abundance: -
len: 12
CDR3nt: TGTGCCAGCAGCGGCAGGGGTCAGCCCCAGCATTTT
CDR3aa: CASSGRGQPQHF

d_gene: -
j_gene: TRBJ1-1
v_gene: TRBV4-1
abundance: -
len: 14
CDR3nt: TGCGCCAGCAGCCACCCCCTTTGGAGCACTGAAGCTTTCTTT
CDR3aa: CASSHPLWSTEAFF

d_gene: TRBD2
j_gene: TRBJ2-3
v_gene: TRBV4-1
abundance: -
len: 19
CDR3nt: TGCGCCAGCAGCCTACCAGGACTAGCGGGAGGGCTGAAGACAGATACGCAGTATTTT
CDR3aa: CASSLPGLAGGLKTDTQYF

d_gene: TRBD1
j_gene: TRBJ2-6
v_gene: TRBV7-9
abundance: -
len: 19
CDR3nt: TGTGCCAGCAGCCCTGTGGCAGGGGGTATGTTGTCTGGGGCCAACGTCCTGACTTTC
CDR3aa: CASSPVAGGMLSGANVLTF

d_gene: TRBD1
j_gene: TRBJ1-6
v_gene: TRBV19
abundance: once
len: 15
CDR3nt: TGTGCCAGTGGAATCGGGGACAGAAATAATTCACCCCTCCACTTT
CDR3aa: CASGIGDRNNSPLHF

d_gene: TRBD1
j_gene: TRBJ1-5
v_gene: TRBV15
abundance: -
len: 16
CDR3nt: TGTGCCATCAGCAGAGGGACAGGGCCTCGCCTTGAGCCCCAGCATTTT
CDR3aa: CAISRGTGPRLEPQHF

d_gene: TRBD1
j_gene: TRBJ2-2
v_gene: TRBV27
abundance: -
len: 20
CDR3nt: TGTGCCAGCAGTTTACCCGCCGGGACAGGGCGTGAGGGGAACACCGGGGAGCTGTTTTTT
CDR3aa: CASSLPAGTGREGNTGELFF

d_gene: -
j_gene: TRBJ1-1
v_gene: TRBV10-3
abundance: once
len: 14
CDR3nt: TGTGCCATCAGTGAGGGGGCCGACGGAACTGAAGCTTTCTTT
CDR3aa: CAISEGADGTEAFF

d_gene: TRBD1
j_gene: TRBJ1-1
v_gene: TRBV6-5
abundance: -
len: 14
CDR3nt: TGTGCCAGCAGTTCCCAACAGGGGGCCACTGAAGCTTTCTTT
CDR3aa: CASSSQQGATEAFF

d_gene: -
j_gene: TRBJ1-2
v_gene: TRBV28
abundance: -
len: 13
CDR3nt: TGTGCCAGCAGTTCCGACAGCTCCTATGGCTACACCTTC
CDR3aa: CASSSDSSYGYTF

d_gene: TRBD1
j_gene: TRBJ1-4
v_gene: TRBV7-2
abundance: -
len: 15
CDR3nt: TGTGCCAGCAGCTTAGTAGGGGGCCGAAATGAAAAACTGTTTTTT
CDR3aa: CASSLVGGRNEKLFF

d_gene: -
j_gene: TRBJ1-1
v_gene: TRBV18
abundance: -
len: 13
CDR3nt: TGTGCCAGCTCATCCAATGGGCGCACTGAAGCTTTCTTT
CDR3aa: CASSSNGRTEAFF

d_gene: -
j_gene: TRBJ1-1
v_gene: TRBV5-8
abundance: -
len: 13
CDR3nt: TGTGCCAGCAGCCCTTGGGGAGGGACTGAAGCTTTCTTT
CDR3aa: CASSPWGGTEAFF

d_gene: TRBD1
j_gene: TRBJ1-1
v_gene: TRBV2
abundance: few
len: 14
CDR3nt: TGTGCCAGCAGAAATCCCGGGACAGCCACTGAAGCTTTCTTT
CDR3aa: CASRNPGTATEAFF

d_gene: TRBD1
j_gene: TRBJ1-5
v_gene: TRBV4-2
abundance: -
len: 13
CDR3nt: TGTGCCAGCAGCAACTCAGGGGGCCAGCCCCAGCATTTT
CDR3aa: CASSNSGGQPQHF

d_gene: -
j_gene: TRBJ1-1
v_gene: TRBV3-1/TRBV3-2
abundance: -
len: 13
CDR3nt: TGTGCCAGCAGCCAACTCTATAACACTGAAGCTTTCTTT
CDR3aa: CASSQLYNTEAFF

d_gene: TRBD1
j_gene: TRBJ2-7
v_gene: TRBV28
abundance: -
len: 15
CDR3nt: TGTGCCAGCATTCCCGGGACAGGGGGGATCTACGAGCAGTACTTC
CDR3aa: CASIPGTGGIYEQYF

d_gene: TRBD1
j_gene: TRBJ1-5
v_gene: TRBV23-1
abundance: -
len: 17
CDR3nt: TGCGCCAGCAGTCGAATCATCCGGGACAGGGGCAATCAGCCCCAGCATTTT
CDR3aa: CASSRIIRDRGNQPQHF

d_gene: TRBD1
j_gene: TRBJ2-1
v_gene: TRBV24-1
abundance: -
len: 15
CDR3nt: TGTGCCACCAGTGATCTCGGGACAGGGGACCATGAGCAGTTCTTC
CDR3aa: CATSDLGTGDHEQFF

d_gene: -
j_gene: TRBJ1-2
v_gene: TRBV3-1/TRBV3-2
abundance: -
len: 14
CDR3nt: TGTGCCAGCACCCAAGCGGTGTCCTACGGGGGCTACACCTTC
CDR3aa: CASTQAVSYGGYTF

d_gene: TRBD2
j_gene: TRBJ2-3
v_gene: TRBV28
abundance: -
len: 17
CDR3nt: TGTGCCAGCAGTCCACTAGCGGGAGGGCCAGGGGCAGATACGCAGTATTTT
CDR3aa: CASSPLAGGPGADTQYF

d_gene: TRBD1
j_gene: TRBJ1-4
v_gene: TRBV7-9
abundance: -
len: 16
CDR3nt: TGTGCCAGCAGCTCTCTACCGGGACAGTTGAATGAAAAACTGTTTTTT
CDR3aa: CASSSLPGQLNEKLFF

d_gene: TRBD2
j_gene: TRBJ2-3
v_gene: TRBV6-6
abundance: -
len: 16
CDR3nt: TGTGCCACCGGGACTAGCGGGAGAGGTGGAACAGATACGCAGTATTTT
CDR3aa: CATGTSGRGGTDTQYF

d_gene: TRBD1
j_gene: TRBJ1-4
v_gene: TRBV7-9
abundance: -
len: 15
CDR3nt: TGTGCCAGCAGCTTAGGAGGGGGCGCAGGAGAAAAACTGTTTTTT
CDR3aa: CASSLGGGAGEKLFF

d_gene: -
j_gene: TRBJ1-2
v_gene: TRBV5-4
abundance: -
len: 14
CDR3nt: TGTGCCAGCACCCCCGGGGGAGCTAACTATGGCTACACCTTC
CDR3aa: CASTPGGANYGYTF

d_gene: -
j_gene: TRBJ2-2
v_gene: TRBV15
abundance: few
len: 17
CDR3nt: TGTGCCACCAGCAGAGATAGAACGGGGGAGAACACCGGGGAGCTGTTTTTT
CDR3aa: CATSRDRTGENTGELFF

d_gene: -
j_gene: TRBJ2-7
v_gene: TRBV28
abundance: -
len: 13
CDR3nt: TGTGCCAGCAGTGCGCCCGGGACATACGAGCAGTACTTC
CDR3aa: CASSAPGTYEQYF

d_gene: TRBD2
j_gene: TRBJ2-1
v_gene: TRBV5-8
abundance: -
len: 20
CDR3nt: TGTGCCAGCAGCTCGCTAGGGCGGAGGGGGACTAGCGGTAGTGGCCATGAGCAGTTCTTC
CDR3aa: CASSSLGRRGTSGSGHEQFF

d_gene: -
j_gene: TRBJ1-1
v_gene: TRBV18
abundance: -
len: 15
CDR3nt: TGTGCCAGCTCGCAGAGTCCCGGGGGAAACACTGAAGCTTTCTTT
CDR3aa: CASSQSPGGNTEAFF

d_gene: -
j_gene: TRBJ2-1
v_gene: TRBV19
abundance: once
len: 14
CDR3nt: TGTGCCAGTAGTATAGCCGAGACTTACAATGAGCAGTTCTTC
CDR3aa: CASSIAETYNEQFF

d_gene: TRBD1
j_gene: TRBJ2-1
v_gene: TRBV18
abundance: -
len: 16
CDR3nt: TGTGCCAGCTCACCACGAGGGACAGGGACCTACAATGAGCAGTTCTTC
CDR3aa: CASSPRGTGTYNEQFF

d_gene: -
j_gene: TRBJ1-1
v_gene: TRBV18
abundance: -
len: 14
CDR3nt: TGTGCCAGCTCTCAGGGGACGGTGAACACTGAAGCTTTCTTT
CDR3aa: CASSQGTVNTEAFF

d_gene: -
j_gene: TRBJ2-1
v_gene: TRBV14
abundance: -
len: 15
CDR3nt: TGTGCCAGCAGCCAGCGGAGGGCCTCCTACAATGAGCAGTTCTTC
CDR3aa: CASSQRRASYNEQFF

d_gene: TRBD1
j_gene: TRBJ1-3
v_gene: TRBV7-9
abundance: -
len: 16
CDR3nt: TGTGCCAGCAGCCCGCCGGGACAGGGTTCTGGAAACACCATATATTTT
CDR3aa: CASSPPGQGSGNTIYF

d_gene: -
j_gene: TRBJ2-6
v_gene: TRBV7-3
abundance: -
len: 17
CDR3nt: TGTGCCAGCAGCTTAATGTCCACGGGATCTGGGGCCAACGTCCTGACTTTC
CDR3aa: CASSLMSTGSGANVLTF

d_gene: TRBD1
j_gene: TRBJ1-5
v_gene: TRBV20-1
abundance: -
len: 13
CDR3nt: TGCAGTGCTAGTACAGGGGCCAACCAGCCCCAGCATTTT
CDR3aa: CSASTGANQPQHF

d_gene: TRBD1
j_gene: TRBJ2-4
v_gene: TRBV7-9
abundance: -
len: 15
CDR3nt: TGTGCCAGCAGCCAAGGGACAGGGTACAAAAACATTCAGTACTTC
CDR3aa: CASSQGTGYKNIQYF

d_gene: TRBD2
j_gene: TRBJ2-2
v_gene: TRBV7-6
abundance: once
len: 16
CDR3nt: TGTGCCAGCAGCCTTAGCGGGAGGGCCCGATCCGGGGAGCTGTTTTTT
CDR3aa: CASSLSGRARSGELFF

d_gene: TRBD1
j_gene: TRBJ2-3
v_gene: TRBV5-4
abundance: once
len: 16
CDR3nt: TGTGCCAGCAGCTCCCCGGCCCAGGGGGCTTCAGATACGCAGTATTTT
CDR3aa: CASSSPAQGASDTQYF

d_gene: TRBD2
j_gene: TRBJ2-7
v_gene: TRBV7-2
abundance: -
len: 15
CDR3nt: TGTGCCAGCAGCCCCTTTGGCGGGGGGGAAGACGAGCAGTACTTC
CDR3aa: CASSPFGGGEDEQYF

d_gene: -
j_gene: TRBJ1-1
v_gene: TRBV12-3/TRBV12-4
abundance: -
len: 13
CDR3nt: TGTGCCAGCTTACTCAGGGGGAACACTGAAGCTTTCTTT
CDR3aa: CASLLRGNTEAFF

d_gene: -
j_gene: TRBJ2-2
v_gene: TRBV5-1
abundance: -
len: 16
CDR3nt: TGCGCCAGCAGCTTTTCATTCGGGGAGAACACCGGGGAGCTGTTTTTT
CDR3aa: CASSFSFGENTGELFF

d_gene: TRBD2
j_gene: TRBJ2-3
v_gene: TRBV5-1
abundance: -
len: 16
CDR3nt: TGCGCCAGCAGCCCCCAAGCGGGATTTGTTGGAGATACGCAGTATTTT
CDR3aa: CASSPQAGFVGDTQYF